This T cell receptor beta chain was found in a study of T cell responses to AZD1222 COVID-19 vaccine. Study-level results: Donors, mostly white British, included more females; clonal diversity was possibly underestimated.

TCRdb keeps only in-frame clones here, not all; method: immunoSEQ multiplex PCR. The data contain over 120,000 clones, about 94% of them singletons. V shed 0 bases and J shed 5 bases, with 13 bases lying between them. CDR3 length equals 15 residues. Looked up from germline, CDR1 is MNHNS and CDR2 is SASEGT. A note on this clone: Its specificity is unknown.

This chain uses TRBV6-1 with TRBJ1-1, with D possibly matching TRBD1 (6 bases). Specimen: peripheral blood, collected on day 0 of AZD1222 vaccination. The source is an adult in good health. The CDR3 nucleotides are TGTGCCAGCAGTGAAGCGGGAGAGGGGGGAACTGAAGCTTTCTTT. This gives the protein CASSEAGEGGTEAFF.